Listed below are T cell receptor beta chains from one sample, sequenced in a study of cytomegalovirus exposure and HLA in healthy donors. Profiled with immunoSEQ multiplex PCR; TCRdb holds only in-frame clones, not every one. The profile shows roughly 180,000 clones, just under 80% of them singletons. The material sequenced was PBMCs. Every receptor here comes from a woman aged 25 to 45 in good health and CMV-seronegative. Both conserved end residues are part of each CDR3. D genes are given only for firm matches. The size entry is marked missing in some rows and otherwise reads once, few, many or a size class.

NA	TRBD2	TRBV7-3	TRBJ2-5	CASSQTGLQETQYF	TGTGCCAGCAGCCAGACGGGACTACAAGAGACCCAGTACTTC
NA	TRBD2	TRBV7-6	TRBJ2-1	CASSVTSGGAKIYEQFF	TGTGCCAGCAGCGTAACTAGCGGGGGGGCTAAAATCTATGAGCAGTTCTTC
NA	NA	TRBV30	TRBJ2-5	CAWNRGQETQYF	TGTGCCTGGAATCGGGGCCAAGAGACCCAGTACTTC
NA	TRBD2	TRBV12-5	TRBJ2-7	CASGSPGSGVIYEQYF	TGTGCTAGTGGCTCCCCGGGTAGCGGGGTCATCTACGAGCAGTACTTC
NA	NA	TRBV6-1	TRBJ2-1	CASSETGLEYSEQFF	TGTGCCAGCAGTGAGACAGGCCTGGAGTACAGTGAGCAGTTCTTC
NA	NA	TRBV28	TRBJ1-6	CASSFIQAFSPLHF	TGTGCCAGCAGTTTTATACAGGCATTCTCACCCCTCCACTTT
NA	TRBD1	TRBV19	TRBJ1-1	CASGTGTGRTEAFF	TGTGCCAGTGGGACCGGGACAGGGAGGACTGAAGCTTTCTTT
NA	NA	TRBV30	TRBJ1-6	CAWSGGPNSPLHF	TGTGCCTGGAGTGGCGGGCCCAATTCACCCCTCCACTTT
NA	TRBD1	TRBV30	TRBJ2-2	CAWIGWQGANTGELFF	TGTGCCTGGATTGGATGGCAGGGGGCGAACACCGGGGAGCTGTTTTTT
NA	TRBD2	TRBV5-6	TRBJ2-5	CASSPPGEGGVETQYF	TGTGCCAGCAGCCCCCCTGGGGAGGGTGGTGTGGAGACCCAGTACTTC
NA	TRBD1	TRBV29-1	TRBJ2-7	CSVIRDSNYEQYF	TGCAGCGTTATCCGGGACAGCAACTACGAGCAGTACTTC
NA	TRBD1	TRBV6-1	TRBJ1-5	CASTGQGSNQPQHF	TGTGCCAGCACTGGACAGGGTAGCAATCAGCCCCAGCATTTT
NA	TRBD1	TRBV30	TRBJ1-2	CAWATKTGSFSYGYTF	TGTGCCTGGGCCACCAAGACAGGGTCTTTTTCCTATGGCTACACCTTC
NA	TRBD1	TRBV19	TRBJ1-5	CASNPGGLNQPQHF	TGTGCCAGTAATCCAGGGGGTTTGAATCAGCCCCAGCATTTT
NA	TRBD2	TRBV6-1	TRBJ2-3	CASSALAGGETDTQYF	TGTGCCAGCAGTGCCCTAGCGGGGGGTGAAACAGATACGCAGTATTTT
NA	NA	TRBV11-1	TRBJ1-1	CASRPAVVVYDTEAFF	TGTGCCAGCCGACCCGCGGTGGTGGTATACGACACTGAAGCTTTCTTT
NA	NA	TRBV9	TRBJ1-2	CASSVEWTANYGYTF	TGTGCCAGCAGCGTAGAGTGGACAGCTAACTATGGCTACACCTTC
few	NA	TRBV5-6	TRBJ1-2	CASSLVGANYGYTF	TGTGCCAGCAGCTTGGTCGGAGCTAACTATGGCTACACCTTC
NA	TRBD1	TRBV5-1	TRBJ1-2	CASSLAGDSGYGYTF	TGCGCCAGCAGCTTGGCCGGGGACAGTGGCTATGGCTACACCTTC